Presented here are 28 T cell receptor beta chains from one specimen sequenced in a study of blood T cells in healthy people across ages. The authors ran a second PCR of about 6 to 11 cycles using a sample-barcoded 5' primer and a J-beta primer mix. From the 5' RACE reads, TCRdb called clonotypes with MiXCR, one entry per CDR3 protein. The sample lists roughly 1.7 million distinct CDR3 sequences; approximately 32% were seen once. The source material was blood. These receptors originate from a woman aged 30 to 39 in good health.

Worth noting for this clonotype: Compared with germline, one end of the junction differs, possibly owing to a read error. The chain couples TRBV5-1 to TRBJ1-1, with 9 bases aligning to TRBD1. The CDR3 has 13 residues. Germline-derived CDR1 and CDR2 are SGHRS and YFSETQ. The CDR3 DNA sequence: TGCGCCAGTAAGACAGGGGGAGATTCTGAAACTTTCTTT. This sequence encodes CASKTGGDSETFF.

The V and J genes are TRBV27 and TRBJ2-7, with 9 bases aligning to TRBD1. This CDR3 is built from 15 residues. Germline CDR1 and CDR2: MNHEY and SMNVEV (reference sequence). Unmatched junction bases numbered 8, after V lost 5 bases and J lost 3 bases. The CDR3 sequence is CASSLLTGGDYEQYF. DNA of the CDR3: TGTGCCAGCAGTCTTCTTACAGGGGGCGACTACGAGCAGTACTTC.

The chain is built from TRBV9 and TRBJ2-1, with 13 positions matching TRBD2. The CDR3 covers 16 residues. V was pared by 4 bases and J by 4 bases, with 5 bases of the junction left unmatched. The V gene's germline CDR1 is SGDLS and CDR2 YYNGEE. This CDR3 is CASSFGTSGIYNEQFF. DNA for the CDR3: TGTGCCAGCAGCTTTGGGACTAGCGGGATTTACAATGAGCAGTTCTTC.

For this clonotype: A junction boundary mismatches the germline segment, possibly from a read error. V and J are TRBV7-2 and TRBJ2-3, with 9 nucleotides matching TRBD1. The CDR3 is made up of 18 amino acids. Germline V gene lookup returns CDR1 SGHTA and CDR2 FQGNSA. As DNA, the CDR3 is TGTGCCGGCAGCAAAAACGTAAACAGGGGGCTCGCCACAGATACGCAGTATTTT. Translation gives CAGSKNVNRGLATDTQYF.

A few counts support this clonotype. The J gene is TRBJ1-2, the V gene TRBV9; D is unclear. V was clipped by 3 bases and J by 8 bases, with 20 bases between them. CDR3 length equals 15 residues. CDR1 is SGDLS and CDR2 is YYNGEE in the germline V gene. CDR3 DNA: TGTGCCAGCAGCGCACTACCGGGCCCTACGGGAGGCTACACCTTC. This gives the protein CASSALPGPTGGYTF.

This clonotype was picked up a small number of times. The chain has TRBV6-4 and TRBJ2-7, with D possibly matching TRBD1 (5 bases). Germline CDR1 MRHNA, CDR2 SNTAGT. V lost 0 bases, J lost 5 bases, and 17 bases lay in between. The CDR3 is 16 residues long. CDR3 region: CASSDSKRTKQDEQYF. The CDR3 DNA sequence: TGTGCCAGCAGTGACTCGAAGAGGACAAAACAGGACGAGCAGTACTTC.

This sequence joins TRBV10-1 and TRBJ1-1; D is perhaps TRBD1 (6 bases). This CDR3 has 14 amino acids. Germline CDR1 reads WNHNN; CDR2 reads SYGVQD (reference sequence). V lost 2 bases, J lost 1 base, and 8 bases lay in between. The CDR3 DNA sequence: TGCGCCAGCAGTGAGAGCAGGGGGAACACTGAAGCTTTCTTT. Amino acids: CASSESRGNTEAFF.

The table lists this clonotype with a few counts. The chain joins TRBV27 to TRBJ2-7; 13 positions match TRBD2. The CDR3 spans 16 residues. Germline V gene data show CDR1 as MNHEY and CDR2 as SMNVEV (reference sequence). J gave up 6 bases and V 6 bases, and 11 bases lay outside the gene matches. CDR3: CASSPAPGLAGPEQYF. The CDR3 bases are TGTGCCAGCAGCCCAGCCCCGGGACTAGCGGGACCCGAGCAGTACTTC.

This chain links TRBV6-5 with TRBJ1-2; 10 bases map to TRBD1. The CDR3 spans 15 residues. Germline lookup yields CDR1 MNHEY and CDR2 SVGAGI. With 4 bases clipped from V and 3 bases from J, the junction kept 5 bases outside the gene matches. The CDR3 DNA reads TGTGCCAGCAGTTCGTGGACAGGGGGTGACTATGGCTACACCTTC. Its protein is CASSSWTGGDYGYTF.

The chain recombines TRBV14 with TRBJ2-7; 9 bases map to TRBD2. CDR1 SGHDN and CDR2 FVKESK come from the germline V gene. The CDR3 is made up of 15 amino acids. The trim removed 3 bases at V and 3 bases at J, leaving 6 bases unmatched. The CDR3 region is CASSHIAGAVYEQYF. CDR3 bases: TGTGCCAGCAGCCACATAGCGGGAGCGGTCTACGAGCAGTACTTC.

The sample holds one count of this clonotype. The CDR3 nucleotides are TGTGCCAGCAGCCAATGGACTAGCAGGGGTGAGCAGTTCTTC. Its protein is CASSQWTSRGEQFF. This chain links TRBV7-2 with TRBJ2-1; 8 bases are a match to TRBD2. The CDR3 consists of 14 residues. Germline V gives CDR1 SGHTA, CDR2 FQGNSA. V shed 5 bases, J shed 9 bases, and the junction held 9 bases outside the gene matches.

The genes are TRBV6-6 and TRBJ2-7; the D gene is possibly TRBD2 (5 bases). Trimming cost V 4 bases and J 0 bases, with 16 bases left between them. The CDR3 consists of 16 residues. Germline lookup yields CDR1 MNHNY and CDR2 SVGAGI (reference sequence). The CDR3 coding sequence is TGTGCCAGCAGTTCTTTGTGGACTCGCGACTCCTACGAGCAGTACTTC. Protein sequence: CASSSLWTRDSYEQYF.

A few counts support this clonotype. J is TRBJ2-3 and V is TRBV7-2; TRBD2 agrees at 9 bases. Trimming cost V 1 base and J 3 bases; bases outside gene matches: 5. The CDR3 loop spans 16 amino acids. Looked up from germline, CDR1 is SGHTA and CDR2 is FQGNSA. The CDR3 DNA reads TGTGCCAGCAGCTTAGGCCAGCGGGGGGTTACAGATACGCAGTATTTT. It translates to CASSLGQRGVTDTQYF.

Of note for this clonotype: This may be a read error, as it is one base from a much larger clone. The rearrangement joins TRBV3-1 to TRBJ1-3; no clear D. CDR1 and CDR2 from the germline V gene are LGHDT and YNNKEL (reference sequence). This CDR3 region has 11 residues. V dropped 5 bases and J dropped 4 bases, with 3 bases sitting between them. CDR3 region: CASSYGNTIYF. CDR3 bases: TGTGCCAGCAGCTACGGAAACACCATATATTTT.

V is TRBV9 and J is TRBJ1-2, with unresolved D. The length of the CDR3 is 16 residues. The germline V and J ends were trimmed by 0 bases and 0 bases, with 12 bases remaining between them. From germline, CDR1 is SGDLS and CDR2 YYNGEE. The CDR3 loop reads CASSVDSWATNYGYTF. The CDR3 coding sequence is TGTGCCAGCAGCGTAGATTCGTGGGCTACTAACTATGGCTACACCTTC.

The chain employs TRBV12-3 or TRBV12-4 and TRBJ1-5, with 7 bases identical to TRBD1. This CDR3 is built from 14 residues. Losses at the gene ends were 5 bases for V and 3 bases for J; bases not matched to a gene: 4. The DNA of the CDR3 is TGTGCCAGCAGTGCTACAGGGGACAATCAGCCCCAGCATTTT. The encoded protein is CASSATGDNQPQHF.

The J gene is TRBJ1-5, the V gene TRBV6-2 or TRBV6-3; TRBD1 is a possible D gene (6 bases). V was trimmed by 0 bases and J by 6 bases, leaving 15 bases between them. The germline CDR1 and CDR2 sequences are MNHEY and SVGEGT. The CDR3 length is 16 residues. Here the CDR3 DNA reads TGTGCCAGCAGTTACTCAGGGGGAACAAGAGGTCAGCCCCAGCATTTT. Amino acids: CASSYSGGTRGQPQHF.

For the CDR3, the DNA is TGCGCCAGCAGCTTGGACAGGGGGGTGCGAGAGCAGTACTTC. Protein: CASSLDRGVREQYF. The gene calls are TRBV5-1 and TRBJ2-7, with 8 bases matching TRBD1. The CDR3 covers 14 residues. Germline loops: CDR1 SGHRS, CDR2 YFSETQ. J lost 7 bases, V lost 0 bases, and 6 bases had no gene match.

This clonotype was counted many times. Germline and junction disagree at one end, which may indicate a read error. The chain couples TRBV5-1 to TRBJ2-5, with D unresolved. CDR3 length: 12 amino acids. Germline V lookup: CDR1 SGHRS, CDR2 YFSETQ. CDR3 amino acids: CASSFDRETQYF. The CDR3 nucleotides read TGTGCCAGCAGTTTCGATAGGGAGACCCAGTACTTC. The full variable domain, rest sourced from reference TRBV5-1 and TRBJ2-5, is KAGVTQTPRYLIKTRGQQVTLSCSPISGHRSVSWYQQTPGQGLQFLFEYFSETQRNKGNFPGRFSGRQFSNSRSEMNVSTLELGDSALYLCASSFDRETQYFGPGTRLLVL.

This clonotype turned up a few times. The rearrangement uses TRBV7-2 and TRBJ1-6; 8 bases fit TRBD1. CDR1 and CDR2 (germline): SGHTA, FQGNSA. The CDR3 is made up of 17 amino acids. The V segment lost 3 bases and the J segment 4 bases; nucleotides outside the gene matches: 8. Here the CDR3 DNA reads TGTGCCAGCAGCTTCACCCTCGGACAGGGATATAATTCACCCCTCCACTTT. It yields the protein CASSFTLGQGYNSPLHF.

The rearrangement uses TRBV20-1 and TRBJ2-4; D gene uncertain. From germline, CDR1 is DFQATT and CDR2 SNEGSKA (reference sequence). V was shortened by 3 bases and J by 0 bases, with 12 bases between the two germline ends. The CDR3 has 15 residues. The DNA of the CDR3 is TGCAGTGCTAGTCTGGGCTTATTAGCCAAAAACATTCAGTACTTC. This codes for CSASLGLLAKNIQYF.

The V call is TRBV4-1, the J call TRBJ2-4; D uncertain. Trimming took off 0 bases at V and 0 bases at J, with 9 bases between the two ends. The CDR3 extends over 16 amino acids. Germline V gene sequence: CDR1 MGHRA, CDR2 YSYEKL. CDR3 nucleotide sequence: TGCGCCAGCAGCCAAGATGGAACTCTAGCCAAAAACATTCAGTACTTC. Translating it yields CASSQDGTLAKNIQYF.

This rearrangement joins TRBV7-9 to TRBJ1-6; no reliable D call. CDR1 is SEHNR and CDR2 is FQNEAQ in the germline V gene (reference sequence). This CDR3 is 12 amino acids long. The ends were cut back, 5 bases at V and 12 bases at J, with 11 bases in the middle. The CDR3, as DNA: TGTGCCAGCAGCCCCGACGCGGTACCCCTCCACTTT. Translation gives CASSPDAVPLHF.

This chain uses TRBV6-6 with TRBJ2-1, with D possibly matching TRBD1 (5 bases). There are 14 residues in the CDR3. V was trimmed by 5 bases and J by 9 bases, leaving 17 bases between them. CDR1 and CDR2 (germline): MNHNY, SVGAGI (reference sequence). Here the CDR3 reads CASSPRAGAGEQFF. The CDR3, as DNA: TGTGCCAGCAGTCCCCGGGCTGGGGCAGGTGAGCAGTTCTTC.

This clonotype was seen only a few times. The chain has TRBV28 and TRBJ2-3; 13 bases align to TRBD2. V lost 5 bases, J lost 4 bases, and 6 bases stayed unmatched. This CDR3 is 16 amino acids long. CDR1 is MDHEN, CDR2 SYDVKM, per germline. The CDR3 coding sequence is TGTGCCAGCAGTCCGCCAGGACTAGCGGGAGCAGATACGCAGTATTTT. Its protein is CASSPPGLAGADTQYF.

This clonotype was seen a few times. In nucleotides, the CDR3 is TGCAGTGCTAGAGATGGAGCCTTTAGGCGGGAGACAGATACGCAGTATTTT. It translates to CSARDGAFRRETDTQYF. The chain recombines TRBV20-1 with TRBJ2-3, with TRBD2 matching over 7 bases. Germline-derived CDR1 and CDR2 are DFQATT and SNEGSKA (reference sequence). This CDR3 is 17 amino acids long. The V and J ends lost 0 bases and 3 bases, in that order; junction bases with no gene match: 12.

The CDR3: CASTDPSYNEQFF. CDR3 DNA: TGTGCCAGTACAGATCCTTCCTACAATGAGCAGTTCTTC. This sequence joins TRBV25-1 and TRBJ2-1; no definite D call. V shed 9 bases and J shed 1 base, with 10 bases lying between them. This CDR3 contains 13 residues. From germline, CDR1 is MGHDK and CDR2 SYGVNS.

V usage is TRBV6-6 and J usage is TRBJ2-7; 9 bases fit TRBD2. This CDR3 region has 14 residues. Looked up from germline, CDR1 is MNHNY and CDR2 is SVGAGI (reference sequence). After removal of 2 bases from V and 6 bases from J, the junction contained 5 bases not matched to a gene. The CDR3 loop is CASSYGLALGEQYF. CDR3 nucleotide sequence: TGTGCCAGCAGTTACGGACTAGCGTTGGGCGAGCAGTACTTC.